The sequence of this T cell receptor beta chain was determined in a study of monozygotic twins with inflammatory bowel disease. General study points: IBD patients displayed reduced TCRbeta diversity (inverse Simpson) when set against healthy co-twins. IBD patients exhibited fewer clonotypes shared with other individuals than healthy twins, particularly with disease activity. Discordant twins had repertoire similarity that did not differ from that of concordant twins, possibly from limited power.

TCRdb processed the 5' RACE reads again and assigns one entry to each CDR3 protein, with no DNA. The sample shows fewer than 150,000 distinct CDR3 sequences, and roughly 2.5% sits with its ten largest clones. Worth noting for this clonotype: What it recognizes is unknown.

Germline CDR1 reads MDHEN; CDR2 reads SYDVKM. This CDR3 has 16 residues. V usage is TRBV28 and J usage is TRBJ2-1; TCRdb calls TRBD1, which cannot be checked without DNA. This TCR came from a human donor with ulcerative colitis or Crohn's disease, or a healthy co-twin of an affected twin (not recorded which). The sample was blood. This CDR3 reads CASSLFSQGHSNEQFF.